This TCR beta chain was sequenced in a study of tissue T cells after allogeneic stem cell transplantation. Study-wide results and limits: In patients and mice, blood and spleen missed much of tissue repertoire. Anatomically similar tissues had similar TCR repertoires within each patient.

CDR3 length equals 14 residues. Germline values: CDR1 SGHNT, CDR2 YYREEE (reference sequence). The ends were cut back, 0 bases at V and 3 bases at J, with 10 bases in the middle. Non-transplant comparator patients with other cancers had at least five gastrointestinal samples and no known gastrointestinal disease. Median post-mortem interval was about 10 hours for GI, liver, skin and lymphoid tissues. Libraries were prepared by immunoSEQ multiplex PCR; TCRdb keeps only in-frame clonotypes and omits some of them. The table has about 12,000 clones, less than 85% seen once. As for this clone: Antigen: not known.

This sample comprised tissue from the right colon, obtained at autopsy. The sequence came from a woman aged 18-49 years with breast cancer. V gene TRBV5-4 combines with J gene TRBJ2-7, with D perhaps matching TRBD1 or TRBD2 (5 bases each). CDR3 in amino acids: CASSLAGADYEQYF. In DNA, the CDR3 is TGTGCCAGCAGCTTGGCCGGGGCCGACTACGAGCAGTACTTC.